This note documents a single T cell receptor (beta chain) sequence. Its antigen is not identified. None of the glioblastoma patients had an isocitrate dehydrogenase mutation. This specimen belongs to a study of glioma-infiltrating T cells after dendritic cell vaccination. Study results and limitations: No direct clonality-survival link was found; a diverse polyclonal response may matter.

V dropped 1 base and J dropped 3; count of bases not matched to a gene: 0. CDR3 length: 13 residues. Germline lookup yields CDR1 SGHTA and CDR2 FQGNSA. Amplification used 60 V beta primers and 13 J beta primers. TCRdb keeps only in-frame clones here, not all; method: immunoSEQ multiplex PCR. The sample includes over 90,000 clones, 81% of them seen just once. The receptor was derived from a human donor with glioblastoma. Sample: blood, taken before dendritic cell vaccination. V is TRBV7-2 and J is TRBJ2-7; 7 bases line up with TRBD2. The CDR3 nucleotides read TGTGCCAGCAGCTTAGAGCGGGACTACGAGCAGTACTTC. It yields the protein CASSLERDYEQYF. Supplemented by reference TRBV7-2 and TRBJ2-7, the full variable domain reads GAGVSQSPSNKVTEKGKDVELRCDPISGHTALYWYRQSLGQGLEFLIYFQGNSAPDKSGLPSDRFSAERTGGSVSTLTIQRTQQEDSAVYLCASSLERDYEQYFGPGTRLTVT.